This TCR beta chain emerged from a study of T cell responses to AZD1222 COVID-19 vaccine. Study-level findings and limits: Once two AZD1222 doses were given, Spike-specific TCR breadth and depth went up.

Sequencing used immunoSEQ multiplex PCR; TCRdb keeps in-frame clones, though not all of them. In the table there are tens of thousands of clones, about 91% of which are singletons. The CDR3 contains 13 residues. Per germline, CDR1 SGDLS and CDR2 YYNGEE. V lost 3 bases and J 9 bases, leaving 13 bases between the germline ends. Turning to this clone: Its antigen is as yet unknown.

The source material was peripheral blood, sampled 28 days after the second AZD1222 dose. The receptor's source is an adult who received the AZD1222 COVID-19 vaccine. The chain couples TRBV9 to TRBJ1-5; the D is unclear. The CDR3 DNA is TGTGCCAGCAGCGAGGGAGTTCTCGGGCCCCAGCATTTT. Amino acids: CASSEGVLGPQHF.